The 17 T cell receptor beta chains given below trace back to one sample, sequenced in a study of blood T cell repertoires in COVID-19. TCRdb keeps only in-frame clones here, not all; method: immunoSEQ multiplex PCR. The sample has over 150,000 clones, around 87% seen once. The sequencing sample was made of peripheral blood. All receptors derive from a man in his forties with active or convalescent COVID-19.

The chain has TRBV7-9 and TRBJ2-1; 8 bases match TRBD2. V trimming: 0 bases; J trimming: 0 bases; junction bases outside the gene matches: 4. The CDR3 runs to 17 residues. The germline gives CDR1 SEHNR, CDR2 FQNEAQ (reference sequence). In DNA form, the CDR3 reads TGTGCCAGCAGCTTAGCGCCGAGCGGGAGCTCCTACAATGAGCAGTTCTTC. Translating gives CASSLAPSGSSYNEQFF.

The chain is built from TRBV28 and TRBJ1-5; maybe TRBD1 (5 bases). Germline loops: CDR1 MDHEN, CDR2 SYDVKM. Trimming stripped 3 bases from V and 7 bases from J, with 7 bases between. The CDR3 totals 12 residues. The chain's CDR3 is CASSFYRQPQHF. CDR3 in DNA: TGTGCCAGCAGTTTCTACAGGCAGCCCCAGCATTTT.

The CDR3 bases are TGTGCCAGCAGCCAAGGTTTTGAGTCACCCCTCCACTTT. It translates to CASSQGFESPLHF. J is TRBJ1-6 and V is TRBV3-1 (or the pseudogene TRBV3-2), with D uncertain. This CDR3 has 13 amino acids. The V end lost 1 base, the J end lost 10 bases, and 8 bases lay between the germline ends. Germline V CDR1 and CDR2: LGHDT, YNNKEL (reference sequence).

The chain has TRBV11-2 and TRBJ1-6, with TRBD1 matching over 12 bases. Trimming removed 3 bases from V and 14 bases from J; junction bases left unmatched: 5. The CDR3 spans 14 residues. CDR1 and CDR2 from the germline V gene are SGHAT and FQNNGV. The CDR3 region is CASSFRDRGLSLHF. The CDR3 DNA reads TGTGCCAGCAGCTTCCGGGACAGGGGGCTCTCCCTCCACTTT.

The chain links TRBV10-3 to TRBJ2-5; tentatively, D is TRBD1 (7 bases). The CDR3 totals 16 residues. Germline V gene sequence: CDR1 ENHRY, CDR2 SYGVKD. With 0 bases removed from V and 9 bases from J, the gap between germline ends came to 20 bases. CDR3 bases: TGTGCCATCAGTGAGTCGGGCAGGGGGGCTGAGAGCGCCCAGTACTTC. Translation gives CAISESGRGAESAQYF.

This sequence joins TRBV27 and TRBJ2-7, with TRBD2 as a possible D gene (5 bases). The V gene's germline CDR1 is MNHEY and CDR2 SMNVEV (reference sequence). V lost 5 bases and J 2 bases, leaving 13 bases between the germline ends. This CDR3 spans 14 amino acids. The CDR3 nucleotides read TGTGCCAGCAGTCACGGAGCGGAAGCCTACGAGCAGTACTTC. It codes for CASSHGAEAYEQYF.

This clone turned up a few times. DNA of the CDR3: TGTGCCAGCAGCGAGATGACAGGGCCTAATTCACCCCTCCACTTT. It is translated as CASSEMTGPNSPLHF. The J gene is TRBJ1-6, the V gene TRBV3-1 (or the pseudogene TRBV3-2); 7 nucleotides align to TRBD1. Trimming at V came to 5 bases and at J to 6 bases, leaving 7 bases not matched to a gene. In germline, CDR1 is LGHDT, CDR2 YNNKEL (reference sequence). This CDR3 has 15 residues.

The chain recombines TRBV12-3 or TRBV12-4 with TRBJ2-7; D unclear. The CDR3 is 12 amino acids. Trimming took 6 bases from V and 1 from J, leaving 7 bases between them. CDR3 bases: TGTGCCAGCAGCCAGTCGTCCTACGAGCAGTACTTC. This encodes CASSQSSYEQYF.

The chain is built from TRBV5-4 and TRBJ2-4; TRBD2 matches 9 bases. Germline V gene lookup returns CDR1 SGHNT and CDR2 YYREEE (reference sequence). The ends lost 2 bases at V and 8 bases at J; junction bases unmatched: 8. CDR3 length: 15 amino acids. Written as DNA, the CDR3 is TGTGCCAGCAGCTTAGGGCAAGCGGGGGGTCACATTCAGTACTTC. It translates to CASSLGQAGGHIQYF.

This clone has a single count. The chain is built from TRBV19 and TRBJ1-5, with a weak D call TRBD1 (5 bases). Trimming removed 5 bases from V and 2 bases from J, with 7 bases in between. The CDR3 runs to 13 residues. CDR1 is LNHDA, CDR2 SQIVND, per germline (reference sequence). CDR3 in DNA: TGTGCCAGTAGTGTGACAGGCAATCAGCCCCAGCATTTT. Residues: CASSVTGNQPQHF.

The rearrangement links TRBV28 to TRBJ1-6, with D possibly TRBD1 on 6 matching bases. The CDR3 loop spans 14 amino acids. Trimming removed 10 bases at V and 10 bases at J, with 20 bases between. Germline assignment: CDR1 MDHEN and CDR2 SYDVKM. The CDR3 here is CATAGGPGGSPLHF. The DNA of the CDR3 is TGTGCCACGGCGGGGGGGCCGGGCGGGTCACCCCTCCACTTT.

The gene calls are TRBV9 and TRBJ2-7, with D perhaps TRBD1 (6 bases). Germline assignment: CDR1 SGDLS and CDR2 YYNGEE. The CDR3 is 14 residues long. Between the trimmed V and J ends, which lost 6 bases and 2 bases, there was a span of 15 bases. CDR3 nucleotide sequence: TGTGCCAGCAACCAAGGGGGACGGGCCTACGAGCAGTACTTC. Protein: CASNQGGRAYEQYF.

The chain has TRBV7-2 and TRBJ1-1; D possibly corresponds to TRBD1 (6 bases). V was clipped by 0 bases and J by 3 bases, with 11 bases between them. The CDR3 has 15 amino acids. Germline V gene sequence: CDR1 SGHTA, CDR2 FQGNSA. The CDR3 sequence is CASSLALAGDTEAFF. The CDR3 DNA sequence: TGTGCCAGCAGCTTAGCGCTCGCAGGGGACACTGAAGCTTTCTTT. Based on the CDR3 plus reference TRBV7-2 and TRBJ1-1, the full variable domain is GAGVSQSPSNKVTEKGKDVELRCDPISGHTALYWYRQSLGQGLEFLIYFQGNSAPDKSGLPSDRFSAERTGGSVSTLTIQRTQQEDSAVYLCASSLALAGDTEAFFGQGTRLTVV.

The rearrangement uses TRBV7-3 and TRBJ2-2, with a tentative D call TRBD2 (6 bases). The V and J ends lost 1 base and 3 bases respectively, with 12 bases between them. The CDR3 totals 16 residues. Germline V gene lookup returns CDR1 SGHTA and CDR2 FQGTGA. The CDR3 spells CASSLIGLSDTGELFF. In nucleotides, the CDR3 is TGTGCCAGCAGCTTAATAGGACTATCGGACACCGGGGAGCTGTTTTTT.

This chain uses TRBV5-8 with TRBJ2-5; 7 nucleotides line up with TRBD2. This CDR3 comprises 14 residues. CDR1 is SGHTS, CDR2 YDEGEE, per germline. The ends lost 6 bases at V and 3 bases at J; junction bases unmatched: 8. Written as DNA, the CDR3 is TGTGCCAGCACCGTCCGGGGGGAAAAAGAGACCCAGTACTTC. This sequence encodes CASTVRGEKETQYF.

In regard to this clone: Different DNA sequences within this sample yield the same CDR3. The chain links TRBV6-6 to TRBJ1-1; 7 bases line up with TRBD1. The CDR3 runs to 13 residues. Germline CDR1 and CDR2: MNHNY and SVGAGI (reference sequence). V shed 5 bases, J shed 2 bases, and the junction held 2 bases outside the gene matches. The CDR3 here is CASSRTGNTEAFF. The CDR3 DNA follows: TGTGCCAGCAGTCGGACAGGAAACACTGAAGCTTTCTTT.

The genes are TRBV6-2 or TRBV6-3 and TRBJ1-6; D is perhaps TRBD1 (5 bases). CDR3 size: 15 residues. Trimming took off 4 bases at V and 10 bases at J, with 17 bases between the two ends. Per the germline V gene, CDR1 is MNHEY and CDR2 is SVGEGT. The CDR3 DNA follows: TGTGCCAGCAGTTCAATCGCAGGGCTCCGGTCACCCCTCCACTTT. Its translation: CASSSIAGLRSPLHF.